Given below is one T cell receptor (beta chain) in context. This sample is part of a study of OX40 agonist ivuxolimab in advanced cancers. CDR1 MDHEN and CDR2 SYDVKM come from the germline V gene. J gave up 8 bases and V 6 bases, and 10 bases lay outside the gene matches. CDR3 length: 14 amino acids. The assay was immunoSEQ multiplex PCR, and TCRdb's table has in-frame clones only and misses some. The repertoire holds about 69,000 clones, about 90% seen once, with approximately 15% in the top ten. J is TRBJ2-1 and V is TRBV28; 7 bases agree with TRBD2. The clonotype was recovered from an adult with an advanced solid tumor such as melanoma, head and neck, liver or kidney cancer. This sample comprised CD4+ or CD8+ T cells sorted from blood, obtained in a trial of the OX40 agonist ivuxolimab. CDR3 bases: TGTGCCAGCAGGCTTGGACGGGAGGCCTATGAGCAGTTCTTC. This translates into CASRLGREAYEQFF.